This T cell receptor beta chain was identified during a study of OX40 agonist ivuxolimab in advanced cancers. Study summary: Allowance was made for prior anti-PD-1, anti-PD-L1 or anti-CTLA-4 therapy, and approximately 41% had some.

The data were produced by immunoSEQ multiplex PCR, yet TCRdb's version contains in-frame clones alone and is incomplete. The table shows tens of thousands of clones, with 80% occurring only once. This CDR3 contains 16 residues. Trimming removed 4 bases from V and 0 bases from J, with 16 bases in between. CDR1 SGHAT and CDR2 FQNNGV come from the germline V gene. This specimen consisted of CD4+ or CD8+ T cells sorted from blood, obtained in a trial of the OX40 agonist ivuxolimab. The chain couples TRBV11-2 to TRBJ2-7, with no clear D. The TCR originated in an adult with an advanced solid tumor such as melanoma, head and neck, liver or kidney cancer. DNA for the CDR3: TGTGCCAGCAGCTCAGTCGGGTTCGAGAGCTCCTACGAGCAGTACTTC. This translates into CASSSVGFESSYEQYF.